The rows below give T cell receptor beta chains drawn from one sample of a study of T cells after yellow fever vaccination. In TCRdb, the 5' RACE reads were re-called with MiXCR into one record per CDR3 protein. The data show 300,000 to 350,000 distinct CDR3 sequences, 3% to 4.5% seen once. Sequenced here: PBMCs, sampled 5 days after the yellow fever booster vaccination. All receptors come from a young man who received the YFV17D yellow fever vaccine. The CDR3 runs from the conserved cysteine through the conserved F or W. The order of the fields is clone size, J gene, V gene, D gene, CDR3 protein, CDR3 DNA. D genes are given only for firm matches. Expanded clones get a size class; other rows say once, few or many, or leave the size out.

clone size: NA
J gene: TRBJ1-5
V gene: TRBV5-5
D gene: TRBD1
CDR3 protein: CASSLGLYWGGGQPQHF
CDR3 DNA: TGTGCCAGCAGCTTGGGACTCTATTGGGGAGGGGGCCAGCCCCAGCATTTT

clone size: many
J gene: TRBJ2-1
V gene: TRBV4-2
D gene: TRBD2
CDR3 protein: CASSREASGDNEQFF
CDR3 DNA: TGTGCCAGCAGCCGCGAGGCTAGCGGGGACAATGAGCAGTTCTTC

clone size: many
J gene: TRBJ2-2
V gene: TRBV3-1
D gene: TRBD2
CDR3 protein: CASSQENGGAPGELFF
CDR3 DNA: TGTGCCAGCAGCCAAGAGAACGGGGGGGCTCCCGGGGAGCTGTTTTTT

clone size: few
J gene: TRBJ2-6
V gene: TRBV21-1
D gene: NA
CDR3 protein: CATSKGCQLSGANVLTF
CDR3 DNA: TGTGCCACCTCTAAGGGATGTCAACTCTCTGGGGCCAACGTCCTGACTTTC

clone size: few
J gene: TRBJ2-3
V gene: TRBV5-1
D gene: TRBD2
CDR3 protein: CASSLGGVSDTQYF
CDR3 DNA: TGCGCCAGCAGCCTCGGGGGGGTGTCAGATACGCAGTATTTT

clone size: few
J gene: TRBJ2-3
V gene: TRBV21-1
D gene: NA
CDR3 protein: CASSKKDTDTQYF
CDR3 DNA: TGTGCCAGCAGCAAAAAGGACACAGATACGCAGTATTTT

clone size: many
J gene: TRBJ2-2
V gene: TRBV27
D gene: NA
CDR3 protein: CASSWVLGGELFF
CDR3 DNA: TGTGCCAGCAGTTGGGTTCTGGGAGGGGAGCTGTTTTTT

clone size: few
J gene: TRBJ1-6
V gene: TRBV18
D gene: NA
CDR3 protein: CASSPPGQLYSPLHF
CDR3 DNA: TGTGCCAGCTCACCACCCGGGCAGCTTTATTCACCCCTCCACTTT

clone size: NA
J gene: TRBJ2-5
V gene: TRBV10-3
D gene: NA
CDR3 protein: CAISEQQIQETQYF
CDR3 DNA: TGTGCCATCAGTGAACAACAAATCCAAGAGACCCAGTACTTC

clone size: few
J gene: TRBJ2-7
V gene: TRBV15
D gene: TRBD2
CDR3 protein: CATSRSYSGSSYEQYF
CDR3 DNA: TGTGCCACCAGCAGGTCATACAGCGGGAGCTCCTACGAGCAGTACTTC

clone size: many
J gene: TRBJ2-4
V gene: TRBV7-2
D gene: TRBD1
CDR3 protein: CASRPPGGSDIQYF
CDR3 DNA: TGTGCCAGCAGACCACCAGGGGGCTCAGACATTCAGTACTTC

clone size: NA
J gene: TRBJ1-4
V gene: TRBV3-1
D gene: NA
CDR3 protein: CASSHTGATNEKLFF
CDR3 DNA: TGTGCCAGCAGCCATACGGGCGCAACTAATGAAAAACTGTTTTTT

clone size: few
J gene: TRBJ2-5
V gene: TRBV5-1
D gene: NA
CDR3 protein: CASSLGLTVQETQYF
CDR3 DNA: TGCGCCAGCAGCTTGGGTTTGACAGTCCAAGAGACCCAGTACTTC

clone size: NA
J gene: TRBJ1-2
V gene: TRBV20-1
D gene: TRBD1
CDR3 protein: CSAKGDRGYYGYTF
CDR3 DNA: TGCAGTGCTAAGGGGGACAGGGGTTACTATGGCTACACCTTC

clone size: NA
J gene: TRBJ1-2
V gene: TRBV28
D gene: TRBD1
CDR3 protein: CASTPGQQSSGGYTF
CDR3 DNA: TGTGCCAGCACTCCGGGACAGCAATCTTCGGGGGGCTACACCTTC

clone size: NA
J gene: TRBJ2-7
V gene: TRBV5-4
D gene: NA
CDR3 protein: CASSSGGGIDEQYF
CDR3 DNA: TGTGCCAGCAGCTCGGGCGGAGGGATCGACGAGCAGTACTTC

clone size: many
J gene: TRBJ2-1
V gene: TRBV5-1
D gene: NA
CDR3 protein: CASSPRGHPNEQFF
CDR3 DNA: TGCGCCAGCAGCCCGCGGGGCCACCCCAATGAGCAGTTCTTC

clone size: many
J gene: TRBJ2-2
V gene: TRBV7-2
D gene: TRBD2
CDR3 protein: CASSPGAGGNTGELFF
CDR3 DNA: TGTGCCAGCAGCCCAGGAGCGGGGGGCAACACCGGGGAGCTGTTTTTT

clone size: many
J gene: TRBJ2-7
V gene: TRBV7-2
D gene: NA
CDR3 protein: CASSLARHREQYF
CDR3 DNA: TGTGCCAGCAGCTTAGCGCGGCACAGGGAGCAGTACTTC

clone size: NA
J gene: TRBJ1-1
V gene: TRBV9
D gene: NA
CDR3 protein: CASSGSGAPGSEAFF
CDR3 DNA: TGTGCCAGCAGCGGTAGTGGGGCCCCCGGGAGCGAAGCTTTCTTT

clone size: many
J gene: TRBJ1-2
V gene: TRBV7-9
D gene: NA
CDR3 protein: CASSTTKYGYTF
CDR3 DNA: TGTGCCAGCAGCACTACGAAATATGGCTACACCTTC

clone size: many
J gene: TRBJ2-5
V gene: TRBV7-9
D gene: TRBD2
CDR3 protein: CASSSGLEGTQYF
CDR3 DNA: TGTGCCAGCAGCTCGGGACTAGAAGGGACCCAGTACTTC

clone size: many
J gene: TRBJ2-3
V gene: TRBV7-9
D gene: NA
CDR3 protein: CASSLERFTQYF
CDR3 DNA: TGTGCCAGCAGCTTAGAACGGTTTACGCAGTATTTT

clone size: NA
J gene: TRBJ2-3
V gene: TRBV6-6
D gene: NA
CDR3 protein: CASIHVAAGPDTQYF
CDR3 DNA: TGTGCCAGCATCCACGTTGCAGCCGGCCCAGATACGCAGTATTTT

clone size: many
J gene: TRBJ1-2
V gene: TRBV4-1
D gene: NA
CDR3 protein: CASSQVAGTYGYTF
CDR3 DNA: TGCGCCAGCAGCCAAGTAGCAGGGACTTATGGCTACACCTTC

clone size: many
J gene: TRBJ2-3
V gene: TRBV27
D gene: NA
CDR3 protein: CASSLGIYVPTQYF
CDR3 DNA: TGTGCCAGCAGTTTAGGGATTTACGTCCCTACGCAGTATTTT

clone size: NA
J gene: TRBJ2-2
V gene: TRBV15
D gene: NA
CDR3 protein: CATSPHSAVNTGELFF
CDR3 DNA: TGTGCCACCAGCCCACACTCGGCAGTGAACACCGGGGAGCTGTTTTTT

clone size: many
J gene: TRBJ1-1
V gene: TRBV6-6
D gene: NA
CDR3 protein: CASSSIQGTEAFF
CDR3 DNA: TGTGCCAGCAGTTCGATACAGGGAACTGAAGCTTTCTTT

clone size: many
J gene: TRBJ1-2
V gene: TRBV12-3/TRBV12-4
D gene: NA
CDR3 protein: CASRGARGHNYGYTF
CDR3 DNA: TGTGCCAGCAGGGGGGCGAGAGGACATAACTATGGCTACACCTTC

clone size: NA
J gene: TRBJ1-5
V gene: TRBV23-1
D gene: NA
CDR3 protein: CASSRPKGGSDQPQHF
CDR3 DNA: TGCGCCAGCAGTCGGCCGAAGGGGGGATCGGATCAGCCCCAGCATTTT

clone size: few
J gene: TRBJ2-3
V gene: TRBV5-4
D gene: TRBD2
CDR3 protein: CASSQTSGDWDTQYF
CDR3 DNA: TGTGCCAGCAGCCAAACTAGCGGGGATTGGGATACGCAGTATTTT

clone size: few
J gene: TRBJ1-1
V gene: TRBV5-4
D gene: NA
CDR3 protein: CASSLFQVSDPNTEAFF
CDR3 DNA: TGTGCCAGCAGCTTGTTCCAGGTTTCGGACCCGAACACTGAAGCTTTCTTT

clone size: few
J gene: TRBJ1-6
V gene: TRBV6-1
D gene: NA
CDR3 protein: CASRETIGDSPLHF
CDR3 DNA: TGTGCCAGCAGGGAAACCATAGGAGATTCACCCCTCCACTTT

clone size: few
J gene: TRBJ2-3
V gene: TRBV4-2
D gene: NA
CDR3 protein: CASSRSPETTDTQYF
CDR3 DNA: TGTGCCAGCAGCCGGTCCCCGGAGACCACAGATACGCAGTATTTT

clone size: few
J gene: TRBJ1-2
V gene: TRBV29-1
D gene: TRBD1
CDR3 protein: CSADRVYGYTF
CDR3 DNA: TGCAGCGCGGACAGGGTTTATGGCTACACCTTC

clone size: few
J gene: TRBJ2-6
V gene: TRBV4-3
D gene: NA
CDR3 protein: CASSSQYSGANVLTF
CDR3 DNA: TGCGCCAGCAGCTCGCAGTATTCTGGGGCCAACGTCCTGACTTTC